The 25 T cell receptor beta chains in this list originate from one sample, sequenced in a study of cytotoxic CD8 clonotypes in ibrutinib-treated CLL. Sequenced by immunoSEQ multiplex PCR; TCRdb stores in-frame clones only, minus some. The top ten clones hold 15% to 19% of a sample with 200,000 to 250,000 clones, about three quarters of them seen once. Specimen: PBMCs, collected after 24 months of ibrutinib treatment. Every receptor here comes from a human donor with chronic lymphocytic leukemia.

V usage is TRBV30 and J usage is TRBJ2-5, with 8 bases fitting TRBD2. The trim removed 4 bases at V and 1 base at J, leaving 8 bases unmatched. Germline loops: CDR1 GTSNPN, CDR2 SVGIG (reference sequence). This CDR3 comprises 15 residues. CDR3 in DNA: TGTGCCTGGATTCCTATCACTAGCGGCCAAGAGACCCAGTACTTC. Protein product: CAWIPITSGQETQYF. Drawing the rest from reference TRBV30 and TRBJ2-5, the complete variable domain is SQTIHQWPATLVQPVGSPLSLECTVEGTSNPNLYWYRQAAGRGLQLLFYSVGIGQISSEVPQNLSASRPQDRQFILSSKKLLLSDSGFYLCAWIPITSGQETQYFGPGTRLLVL.

This clone has more than one count but fewer than ten. The V call is TRBV18, the J call TRBJ2-5, with TRBD1 as a possible D gene (5 bases). Germline CDR1 KGHSH, CDR2 LQKENI. The length of the CDR3 is 12 residues. V was cut by 3 bases and J by 5 bases, with 7 bases left in between. The CDR3 nucleotides are TGTGCCAGCTCACCGGGGCGTGAGACCCAGTACTTC. Amino acid sequence: CASSPGRETQYF.

This clone was detected once. The rearrangement uses TRBV30 and TRBJ2-3, with 8 bases matching TRBD1. V lost 6 bases, J lost 4 bases, and 6 bases stayed unmatched. CDR1 is GTSNPN, CDR2 SVGIG, per germline (reference sequence). The CDR3 sequence is 13 residues long. CDR3 in DNA: TGTGCCTGCTCGGACAGGGCCCCAGATACGCAGTATTTT. This translates into CACSDRAPDTQYF.

V is TRBV11-1 and J is TRBJ2-1; D not certain. V was trimmed by 1 base and J by 7 bases, leaving 2 bases between them. This CDR3 spans 11 amino acids. Germline assignment: CDR1 SGHAT and CDR2 FQDESV (reference sequence). CDR3 region: CASSLENEQFF. CDR3 bases: TGTGCCAGCAGCTTAGAGAATGAGCAGTTCTTC.

This chain connects TRBV7-2 to TRBJ2-1, with no clear D. This CDR3 comprises 16 residues. Germline CDR1 reads SGHTA; CDR2 reads FQGNSA. V lost 5 bases and J 4 bases, leaving 18 bases between the germline ends. The CDR3 is CASSAQLQVRYNEQFF. The CDR3 coding sequence is TGTGCCAGCAGCGCCCAACTCCAAGTAAGATACAATGAGCAGTTCTTC.

The V gene is TRBV2, the J gene TRBJ2-3; the D is unclear. CDR1 and CDR2 from the germline V gene are SNHLY and FYNNEI. The CDR3 runs 13 residues. V was trimmed by 7 bases and J by 6 bases, leaving 14 bases between them. The CDR3 spells CASTGEMWDTQYF. The CDR3 DNA follows: TGTGCCAGCACCGGAGAGATGTGGGATACGCAGTATTTT.

CDR3 DNA sequence: TGTGCCAGCAGTTACTCGACTGGGGTGGAAGGCTACACCTTC. Its translation: CASSYSTGVEGYTF. The chain recombines TRBV6-5 with TRBJ1-2; D call uncertain. Deletions cut 0 bases from V and 8 bases from J, with 13 bases between. From germline, CDR1 is MNHEY and CDR2 SVGAGI. This CDR3 contains 14 residues.

The rearrangement joins TRBV30 to TRBJ1-4; D call uncertain. V lost 1 base, J lost 8 bases, and 17 bases lay in between. Germline CDR1 is GTSNPN and CDR2 is SVGIG (reference sequence). The CDR3 spans 15 residues. The CDR3 DNA sequence: TGTGCCTGGAGTGACCGGGGTAGGGTGGAGGAAAAACTGTTTTTT. Its protein product is CAWSDRGRVEEKLFF.

This chain connects TRBV30 to TRBJ2-7; D gene unclear. The CDR3 covers 13 residues. The ends were cut back, 2 bases at V and 6 bases at J, with 14 bases in the middle. Germline CDR1 reads GTSNPN; CDR2 reads SVGIG (reference sequence). The CDR3 coding sequence is TGTGCCTGGAGTCCACTCGGCCCTCGCGAGCAGTACTTC. Protein: CAWSPLGPREQYF.

V gene TRBV5-1 combines with J gene TRBJ2-7; D remains ambiguous. The CDR3 extends over 15 amino acids. The V gene's germline CDR1 is SGHRS and CDR2 YFSETQ. V shed 2 bases and J shed 0 bases, with 12 bases lying between them. The CDR3 sequence is CASSFLPIISYEQYF. The CDR3 nucleotides are TGCGCCAGCAGCTTCTTGCCGATAATCTCCTACGAGCAGTACTTC.

The V call is TRBV27, the J call TRBJ2-5; a possible D gene is TRBD2 (6 bases). CDR3 length: 15 residues. The germline CDR1 and CDR2 sequences are MNHEY and SMNVEV (reference sequence). Trimming removed 9 bases from V and 1 base from J, with 18 bases in between. The CDR3 DNA reads TGTGCCAGTCTTAGAAAGGGACTGGGCCAAGAGACCCAGTACTTC. Amino acids: CASLRKGLGQETQYF.

The chain has TRBV30 and TRBJ2-3; no firm D call. The CDR3 sequence is 18 residues long. Trimming cost V 0 bases and J 1 base, with 20 bases left between them. Germline CDR1 GTSNPN, CDR2 SVGIG (reference sequence). For the CDR3, the DNA is TGTGCCTGGAGTGTACGCTTCGGGTCAGGACGGGGCACAGATACGCAGTATTTT. Translating it yields CAWSVRFGSGRGTDTQYF.

V and J are TRBV28 and TRBJ2-3, with D maybe TRBD2 (5 bases). Trimming cost V 8 bases and J 2 bases, with 8 bases left between them. Germline values: CDR1 MDHEN, CDR2 SYDVKM. There are 12 residues in the CDR3. This CDR3 is CASLANTDTQYF. The CDR3 bases are TGTGCCAGCTTAGCGAACACAGATACGCAGTATTTT.

The chain combines TRBV29-1 with TRBJ2-7; D is possibly TRBD1 (5 bases). From germline, CDR1 is SQVTM and CDR2 ANQGSEA. The CDR3 has 13 amino acids. With 3 bases removed from V and 3 bases from J, the gap between germline ends came to 12 bases. CDR3: CSVEQGPLYEQYF. The CDR3 nucleotides read TGCAGCGTTGAGCAGGGTCCCCTCTACGAGCAGTACTTC.

The V gene is TRBV12-5, the J gene TRBJ2-2, with TRBD2 matching over 13 bases. The CDR3 is 18 residues long. Germline loops: CDR1 LGHNT, CDR2 FRNRAP. Germline trimming cut 2 bases from V and 7 bases from J; bases unmatched to any gene: 10. The CDR3 here is CASGLIGLAGEGDGELFF. In DNA, the CDR3 is TGTGCTAGTGGTTTGATCGGACTAGCGGGAGAGGGGGACGGGGAGCTGTTTTTT.

The chain has TRBV14 and TRBJ2-7, with D possibly being TRBD1 or TRBD2 (5 bases each). Trimming left V 3 bases short and J 0 bases short, with 12 bases between. CDR1 is SGHDN and CDR2 is FVKESK in the germline V gene. The CDR3 length is 15 residues. CDR3 protein: CASSQGDRGSYEQYF. CDR3 in DNA: TGTGCCAGCAGCCAGGGGGACCGGGGCTCCTACGAGCAGTACTTC.

There are a few counts of this clone. V is TRBV18 and J is TRBJ2-3; 11 nucleotides agree with TRBD2. The CDR3 has 16 amino acids. CDR1 and CDR2 (germline): KGHSH, LQKENI. Trimming took 5 bases from V and 6 from J; bases not matched to a gene: 10. The CDR3 DNA is TGTGCCAGCTCAACCTTAGCGGGAGGGAGATCGGATACGCAGTATTTT. This gives the protein CASSTLAGGRSDTQYF.

The CDR3 DNA reads TGTGCCAGCAGCGCTACAGGGGAAGGAAACACCATATATTTT. Translated, it gives CASSATGEGNTIYF. The V and J genes are TRBV7-3 and TRBJ1-3, with 7 bases that match TRBD1. CDR1 and CDR2 from the germline V gene are SGHTA and FQGTGA. Germline trimming cut 5 bases from V and 4 bases from J; bases unmatched to any gene: 5. CDR3 length: 14 residues.

V usage is TRBV18 and J usage is TRBJ1-1; 9 bases line up with TRBD1. The V and J ends lost 7 bases and 1 base, in that order; junction bases with no gene match: 7. This CDR3 region has 15 residues. Germline V CDR1 and CDR2: KGHSH, LQKENI. The CDR3 DNA sequence: TGTGCCAGCTTCCCCCTGGGACAGGGGAACACTGAAGCTTTCTTT. The encoded protein is CASFPLGQGNTEAFF.

The gene calls are TRBV13 and TRBJ2-7; TRBD2 aligns across 11 bases. The CDR3 sequence is 18 residues long. In germline, CDR1 is PRHDT, CDR2 FYEKMQ (reference sequence). Trimming took 2 bases from V and 6 from J; bases not matched to a gene: 15. CDR3 DNA sequence: TGTGCCAGCAGCTTAAGGCCCCCTCTAGCGGGAGGTTTCCTCGAGCAGTACTTC. It is translated as CASSLRPPLAGGFLEQYF. Supplemented by reference TRBV13 and TRBJ2-7, the full variable domain reads AAGVIQSPRHLIKEKRETATLKCYPIPRHDTVYWYQQGPGQDPQFLISFYEKMQSDKGSIPDRFSAQQFSDYHSELNMSSLELGDSALYFCASSLRPPLAGGFLEQYFGPGTRLTVT.

The CDR3 here is CASSGPLGQGNEQYF. CDR3 bases: TGCGCCAGCAGTGGGCCCCTGGGACAGGGGAACGAGCAGTACTTC. This chain connects TRBV10-1 to TRBJ2-7; 10 nucleotides match TRBD1. The CDR3 contains 15 residues. J was trimmed by 5 bases and V by 4 bases; bases with no gene match: 8. The V gene's germline CDR1 is WNHNN and CDR2 SYGVQD (reference sequence).

The chain recombines TRBV5-6 with TRBJ2-1, with no clear D. The germline gives CDR1 SGHDT, CDR2 YYEEEE. This CDR3 has 11 amino acids. Between the trimmed V and J ends, which lost 3 bases and 15 bases, there was a span of 13 bases. The CDR3: CASSSLGQAFF. The CDR3 DNA reads TGTGCCAGCAGCTCTCTAGGGCAGGCGTTCTTC.

This clone appeared a few times. J is TRBJ2-1 and V is TRBV27, with D possibly TRBD1 on 6 matching bases. V was clipped by 6 bases and J by 5 bases, with 11 bases between them. The length of the CDR3 is 13 residues. Germline CDR1 and CDR2: MNHEY and SMNVEV (reference sequence). The CDR3 region is CASSFTGNNEQFF. In DNA form, the CDR3 reads TGTGCCAGCAGCTTCACAGGGAACAATGAGCAGTTCTTC.

The chain uses TRBV13 and TRBJ2-7, with a possible D match to TRBD1 (5 bases). The germline V gene has CDR1 PRHDT and CDR2 FYEKMQ (reference sequence). Trimming stripped 1 base from V and 5 bases from J, with 12 bases between. The CDR3 spans 14 residues. CDR3 DNA sequence: TGTGCCAGCAGCTTAGAAGGGTGGGGCCACGAGCAGTACTTC. It specifies CASSLEGWGHEQYF.

The sample holds a few counts of this clone. The V call is TRBV30, the J call TRBJ1-1; D remains ambiguous. The CDR3 has 14 residues. V was clipped by 3 bases and J by 3 bases, with 14 bases between them. CDR1 and CDR2 from the germline V gene are GTSNPN and SVGIG (reference sequence). CDR3 loop: CAWSRGGDYTEAFF. CDR3 DNA sequence: TGTGCCTGGAGCCGGGGTGGGGATTACACTGAAGCTTTCTTT.